The rows below give T cell receptor beta chains drawn from one sample of a study of shared T cell receptors in the human thymus. Clones were sequenced by immunoSEQ multiplex PCR, and TCRdb holds only the in-frame ones, with some missing. The sample has 550,000 to 800,000 clones, 75% to 90% seen once. These same data were also listed under a study on human thymus T cells.

The sample was thymocytes. These receptors came from a girl less than two years old with a congenital heart defect. Both conserved end residues are part of each CDR3. Fields, in order: V gene, D gene, clone size, J gene, CDR3 DNA, CDR3 protein. A D gene is named only where the DNA matches it firmly. Rows may omit the clone size; those that give it use once, few, many or a size class.

TRBV28	TRBD1	-	TRBJ1-4	TGTGCCAGCAGACCGCCCAACAGGGGAAATGAAAAACTGTTTTTT	CASRPPNRGNEKLFF
TRBV7-4	TRBD1	few	TRBJ1-1	TGTGCCAGCAGCTCGACAGGGACAACGAACACTGAAGCTTTCTTT	CASSSTGTTNTEAFF
TRBV6-6	-	-	TRBJ2-7	TGTGCCAGCAGTTACATCAGGTACGAGCAGTACTTC	CASSYIRYEQYF
TRBV10-3	-	-	TRBJ1-5	TGTGCCATCAGTGAGTCGTTAGGTGATTCAGGGGCTCTGGCGCCCCAGCATTTT	CAISESLGDSGALAPQHF
TRBV15	-	-	TRBJ1-2	TGTGCCACCAGCAGAGACCCATTTAGAGTCTTGGGGCCAGGTTATGGCTACACCTTC	CATSRDPFRVLGPGYGYTF
TRBV5-1	TRBD2	-	TRBJ2-1	TGCGCCAGCAGCTTGAAGCGGGGGGGCCATGAGCAGTTCTTC	CASSLKRGGHEQFF
TRBV6-5	-	-	TRBJ2-3	TGTGCCAGCAGTTACAATCGGTGGGGGCGCACAGATACGCAGTATTTT	CASSYNRWGRTDTQYF
TRBV20-1	-	once	TRBJ1-2	TGCAGTGCTGGCGCGGATGGCTACACCTTC	CSAGADGYTF
TRBV4-3	-	-	TRBJ1-6	TGCGCCAGCAGCCAAGATGGCTATGTGGGGCAATGGGTAGATTCACCCCTCCACTTT	CASSQDGYVGQWVDSPLHF
TRBV7-2	TRBD2	-	TRBJ2-3	TGTGCCAGCAGCCGACTAGGCCGGCTAGCGGGGGCGATCACAGATACGCAGTATTTT	CASSRLGRLAGAITDTQYF
TRBV27	TRBD1	-	TRBJ2-3	TGTGCCAGCAGTCCAACAGGGGGGTACACAGATACGCAGTATTTT	CASSPTGGYTDTQYF
TRBV7-8	-	-	TRBJ2-7	TGTGCCAGCAGCTTAGCGCGACAGAACTACGAGCAGTACTTC	CASSLARQNYEQYF
TRBV6-6	TRBD1	-	TRBJ1-1	TGTGCCAGCAGTTCTTCCAGGGACAGGGAGAACACTGAAGCTTTCTTT	CASSSSRDRENTEAFF
TRBV6-5	TRBD2	-	TRBJ2-1	TGTGCCAGCGGAGATAGCGGGGGGGCGTACAATGAGCAGTTCTTC	CASGDSGGAYNEQFF
TRBV10-2	-	once	TRBJ2-3	TGCGCCAGCACTCAGGGAGGCGGGGGCACGCAGTATTTT	CASTQGGGGTQYF
TRBV6-5	TRBD1	-	TRBJ1-3	TGTGCCAGCAGACCGGGACAGGTCCCTGGAAACACCATATATTTT	CASRPGQVPGNTIYF
TRBV6-5	-	-	TRBJ1-1	TGTGCCAGCAGTTATGGCCAGGCTGAAGCTTTCTTT	CASSYGQAEAFF
TRBV4-3	-	-	TRBJ1-6	TGCGCCAGCAGCCAGGTGAGGGGGACCTATAATTCACCCCTCCACTTT	CASSQVRGTYNSPLHF
TRBV28	TRBD1	-	TRBJ2-1	TGTGCCAGCAGTTTTTCCTACAGGGGGCCCCACAATGAGCAGTTCTTC	CASSFSYRGPHNEQFF
TRBV4-1	-	-	TRBJ1-5	TGCGCCAGCAGCCAAGTGGGTGAGTGGGAGGGCAATCAGCCCCAGCATTTT	CASSQVGEWEGNQPQHF
TRBV28	TRBD1	-	TRBJ2-7	TGTGCCAGCAGTTTATGTGTGGACAGGGGAGACGAGCAGTACTTC	CASSLCVDRGDEQYF
TRBV6-5	-	few	TRBJ2-1	TGTGCCAGCAGCCGTCGGAGCCAGGGATACAATGAGCAGTTCTTC	CASSRRSQGYNEQFF
TRBV2	-	-	TRBJ1-2	TGTGCCAGCTTAGCCGATACAGGGATCAACTATGGCTACACCTTC	CASLADTGINYGYTF
TRBV4-1	TRBD1	-	TRBJ2-7	TGCGCCAGCAGCACCTACGGACAGGGGGTCGTTTACGAGCAGTACTTC	CASSTYGQGVVYEQYF
TRBV5-6	-	-	TRBJ2-5	TGTGCCAGCAGTCTAGCAAACAGGGAGATTGAGACCCAGTACTTC	CASSLANREIETQYF
TRBV28	TRBD1	-	TRBJ1-5	TGTGCCAGCAGTATCCGAGGGACAGGGAAAGGGTTCTTGCTATATAGCAATCAGCCCCAGCATTTT	CASSIRGTGKGFLLYSNQPQHF
TRBV12-5	TRBD1	-	TRBJ1-1	TGTGCTAGTGGTCGGACAGGGTATACTGAAGCTTTCTTT	CASGRTGYTEAFF
TRBV2	-	-	TRBJ2-3	TGTGCCATCCCGCCCCCCCCAGGCTACACAGATACGCAGTATTTT	CAIPPPPGYTDTQYF
TRBV5-4	-	few	TRBJ2-1	TGTGCCAGCGCGGTCATGGGGGGGCGCAATGAGCAGTTCTTC	CASAVMGGRNEQFF
TRBV6-6	TRBD1	-	TRBJ1-1	TGTGCCAGCAGCCGCGGGACAGGCGAAGCTTTCTTT	CASSRGTGEAFF
TRBV29-1	-	once	TRBJ1-2	TGCAGCGCCAGAGGAACAGGTAGAAACTATGGCTACACCTTC	CSARGTGRNYGYTF
TRBV10-1	-	-	TRBJ1-1	TGCGCCAGCTCGGGGTCAATCGGCCCTTTCTTT	CASSGSIGPFF
TRBV11-2	TRBD1	-	TRBJ1-1	TGTGCCAGCAGCTCGCTACAGGGGGAGGACACTGAAGCTTTCTTT	CASSSLQGEDTEAFF
TRBV7-6	-	-	TRBJ1-1	TGTGCCAGCAGCTTAATGAGGCAGGGTAACACTGAAGCTTTCTTT	CASSLMRQGNTEAFF
TRBV28	TRBD2	-	TRBJ2-1	TGTGCCAGCAGTATCCCTCCCGTCACCGGGACTAGCGGCTCGAAGTGGGAGCAGTTCTTC	CASSIPPVTGTSGSKWEQFF
TRBV27	TRBD2	-	TRBJ2-5	TGTGCCAGCAGTTTTGGTAGCGGGGCGCAAGAGACCCAGTACTTC	CASSFGSGAQETQYF
TRBV5-3	-	-	TRBJ1-5	TGTGCCAGAAGCGTCAGAGGACCGAGGCGGGAGCCCCAGCATTTT	CARSVRGPRREPQHF
TRBV7-9	-	once	TRBJ1-1	TGTGCCAGCAGCCGGCCGTCGACGGGGATCACTGAAGCTTTCTTT	CASSRPSTGITEAFF
TRBV9	-	-	TRBJ2-7	TGTGCCAGCAGCGTAGGATCACTCGCCTACGAGCAGTACTTC	CASSVGSLAYEQYF
TRBV6-6	TRBD1	-	TRBJ2-7	TGTGCCAGCAGTACCAGGACAGGTCCCCAGCAGTACTTC	CASSTRTGPQQYF
TRBV7-8	-	-	TRBJ2-7	TGTGCCAGCAGCTTAGGGCGGGCCTCCGGGGAGCAGTACTTC	CASSLGRASGEQYF
TRBV7-7	TRBD2	-	TRBJ2-7	TGTGCTAGCTCGATTGGACTAGCGGATTCCTACGAGCAGTACTTC	CASSIGLADSYEQYF
TRBV19	-	-	TRBJ1-5	TGTGCCAGTAGCGACCTACAGGGCGATAGCAATCAGCCCCAGCATTTT	CASSDLQGDSNQPQHF
TRBV27	-	-	TRBJ2-1	TGTGCCAGCAGTTCGCCCTCCCCTAGGGGTCCGTCCTACAATGAGCAGTTCTTC	CASSSPSPRGPSYNEQFF
TRBV10-3	TRBD2	-	TRBJ2-1	TGTGCCACGAGACTAGCGGGGGCCTACAATGAGCAGTTCTTC	CATRLAGAYNEQFF
TRBV4-1	-	few	TRBJ2-1	TGCGCCAGCAGCCAAGATCAGGGGAACAAAGTACGAGAACCCTACAATGAGCAGTTCTTC	CASSQDQGNKVREPYNEQFF
TRBV4-2	-	-	TRBJ1-6	TGTGCCAGCAGCCAAGGAGGGAGTCCCCTCCACTTT	CASSQGGSPLHF
TRBV5-1	-	-	TRBJ2-2	TGCGCCAGCAGCTTGCCGTCCAGGGTCGAATTGGGCGGGGAGCTGTTTTTT	CASSLPSRVELGGELFF
TRBV12-5	TRBD1	-	TRBJ1-3	TGTGCTAGTGGTTTGGGCTGGACAGGAGACTCTGGAAACACCATATATTTT	CASGLGWTGDSGNTIYF
TRBV6-1	TRBD1	-	TRBJ1-4	TGTGCCAGCAGTGTGGGACAGAGCCGGGCGGCTAATGAAAAACTGTTTTTT	CASSVGQSRAANEKLFF
TRBV28	TRBD1	-	TRBJ1-6	TGTGCCAGCAGTTTACTCGGACAGGGTTGGAATTCACCCCTCCACTTT	CASSLLGQGWNSPLHF
TRBV7-3	-	few	TRBJ2-6	TGTGCCAGCAGCTCAGACACGCCACCCTCTGGGGCCAACGTCCTGACTTTC	CASSSDTPPSGANVLTF
TRBV28	-	-	TRBJ1-4	TGTGCCAGCATCGGTGGTAAGGGGACAACTAATGAAAAACTGTTTTTT	CASIGGKGTTNEKLFF
TRBV27	TRBD1	-	TRBJ2-3	TGTGCCAGCACCCGACAGGGGCCATACACAGATACGCAGTATTTT	CASTRQGPYTDTQYF
TRBV5-1	-	-	TRBJ1-1	TGCGCCAGCAGCCGGCGGGGTGGCACTGAAGCTTTCTTT	CASSRRGGTEAFF
TRBV9	-	-	TRBJ1-2	TGTGCCAGCAGCTCGTCCGGGACAAAGGATGGCTACACCTTC	CASSSSGTKDGYTF
TRBV28	TRBD1	-	TRBJ1-1	TGTGCCAGCAGTTTCCAGGGGGGTCGGAACACTGAAGCTTTCTTT	CASSFQGGRNTEAFF
TRBV15	-	-	TRBJ1-5	TGTGCCACCAGCATAGTGAGGTATAGCAATCAGCCCCAGCATTTT	CATSIVRYSNQPQHF
TRBV13	TRBD1	-	TRBJ2-5	TGTGCCAGCAGCCCGCGGACAGGGGAGGTTGGGGAGACCCAGTACTTC	CASSPRTGEVGETQYF
TRBV5-1	-	-	TRBJ2-7	TGCGCCAGCAGCTCACCCGGGACTGCAAGCTCCTACGAGCAGTACTTC	CASSSPGTASSYEQYF